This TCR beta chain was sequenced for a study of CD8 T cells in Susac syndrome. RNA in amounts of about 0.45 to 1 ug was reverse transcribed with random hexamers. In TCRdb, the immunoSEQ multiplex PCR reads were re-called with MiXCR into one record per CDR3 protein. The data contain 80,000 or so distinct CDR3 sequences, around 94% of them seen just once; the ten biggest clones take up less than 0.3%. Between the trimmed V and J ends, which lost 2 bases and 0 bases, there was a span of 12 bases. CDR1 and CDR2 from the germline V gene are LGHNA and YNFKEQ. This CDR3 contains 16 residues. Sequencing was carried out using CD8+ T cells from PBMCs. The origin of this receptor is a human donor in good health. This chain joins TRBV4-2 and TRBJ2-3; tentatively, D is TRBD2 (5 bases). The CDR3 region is CASSQRSGISTDTQYF. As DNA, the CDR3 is TGTGCCAGCAGCCAAAGGTCGGGGATTAGCACAGATACGCAGTATTTT.